This record looks at one TCR beta chain sequence and its context. The data derive from a study of cytomegalovirus exposure and HLA in healthy donors. The PCR used 60 Vbeta and 13 Jbeta primers. Using immunoSEQ multiplex PCR, the repertoire was profiled, and TCRdb retains in-frame clones only, with some absent. The sample contains around 170,000 clones, 75% to 90% of which appear only once. Germline CDR1 SQVTM, CDR2 ANQGSEA. The V gene lost 7 bases and the J gene lost 4 bases, with 11 bases spanning the gap. The CDR3 has 12 residues. The receptor was derived from a woman aged 45-59 years in good health and CMV-seropositive. The specimen sequenced was PBMCs. The chain combines TRBV29-1 with TRBJ1-5; D uncertain. CDR3 sequence reads: CSASTPNQPQHF. CDR3 sequence (DNA): TGCAGCGCATCGACACCTAATCAGCCCCAGCATTTT. Supplemented by reference TRBV29-1 and TRBJ1-5, the full variable domain reads SAVISQKPSRDICQRGTSLTIQCQVDSQVTMMFWYRQQPGQSLTLIATANQGSEATYESGFVIDKFPISRPNLTFSTLTVSNMSPEDSSIYLCSASTPNQPQHFGDGTRLSIL.